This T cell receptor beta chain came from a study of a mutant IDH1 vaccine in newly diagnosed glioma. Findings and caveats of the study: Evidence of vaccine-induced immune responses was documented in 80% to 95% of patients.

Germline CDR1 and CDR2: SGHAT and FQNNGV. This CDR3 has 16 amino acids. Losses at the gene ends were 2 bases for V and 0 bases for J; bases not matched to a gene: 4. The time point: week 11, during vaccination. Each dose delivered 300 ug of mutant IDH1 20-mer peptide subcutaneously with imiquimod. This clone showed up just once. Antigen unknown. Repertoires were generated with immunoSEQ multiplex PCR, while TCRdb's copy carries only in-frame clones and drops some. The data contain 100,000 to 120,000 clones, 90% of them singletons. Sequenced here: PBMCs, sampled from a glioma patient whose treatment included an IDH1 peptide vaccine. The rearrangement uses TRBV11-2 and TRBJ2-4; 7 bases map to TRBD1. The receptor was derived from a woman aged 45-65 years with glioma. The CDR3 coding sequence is TGTGCCAGCAGCTTAATACACAGGGGAGCCAAAAACATTCAGTACTTC. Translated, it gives CASSLIHRGAKNIQYF.